One TCR beta chain is described in this entry. The antigen remains unidentified. The protocol was immunoSEQ multiplex PCR, while the TCRdb copy is restricted to in-frame clones and leaves out a portion. Among about 36,000 clones listed, 75% to 90% were seen once. These data come from a study of T cell clonotyping in hematopoietic cell transplantation. Broader study findings: Recipient TCR diversity dropped after transplant; expanded clonotypes rose from day 30 to 180.

The CDR3 is 17 amino acids. Looked up from germline, CDR1 is SGDLS and CDR2 is YYNGEE. Trimming cost V 3 bases and J 7 bases; bases outside gene matches: 16. The receptor was derived from a woman aged 40 to 55 in good health. Some clones in this sample may be carry-over from other donors' samples. The sequenced sample consisted of peripheral blood mononuclear cells. The genes are TRBV9 and TRBJ2-1; 7 bases are shared with TRBD1. The CDR3 region is CASSADPQRLQGNEQFF. In nucleotides, the CDR3 is TGTGCCAGCAGCGCCGACCCCCAGAGACTACAGGGGAATGAGCAGTTCTTC. The full variable domain, its missing parts supplied by reference TRBV9 and TRBJ2-1, is DSGVTQTPKHLITATGQRVTLRCSPRSGDLSVYWYQQSLDQGLQFLIQYYNGEERAKGNILERFSAQQFPDLHSELNLSSLELGDSALYFCASSADPQRLQGNEQFFGPGTRLTVL.